A selection of T cell receptor beta chains follows, all from one sample in a study of shared clonotypes between healthy human individuals. Sequenced by immunoSEQ multiplex PCR; TCRdb stores in-frame clones only, minus some. The sample lists over 400,000 clones, approximately 95% occurring once. Source material: naive CD4+ T cells sorted from blood. Receptors originate from a woman in her 30s in good health. CDR3s include the opening cysteine and the closing phenylalanine or tryptophan. D genes are given only for firm matches. Clone size appears in some rows only: once, few, many, or a class for an expanded clone.

j_call v_call d_call clone_size cdr3_aa cdr3_nt
TRBJ2-3 TRBV19 - - CASSNLGQGDTQYF TGTGCCAGTAGTAATCTGGGGCAGGGAGATACGCAGTATTTT
TRBJ1-2 TRBV19 TRBD1 - CASSTSRTGHYGYTF TGTGCCAGTAGTACATCGAGGACAGGGCACTATGGCTACACCTTC
TRBJ1-2 TRBV28 - few CATWESVVYTF TGTGCCACGTGGGAATCGGTAGTCTACACCTTC
TRBJ2-4 TRBV14 - - CASSPGGAAGWNIQYF TGTGCCAGCAGCCCTGGGGGCGCGGCAGGGTGGAACATTCAGTACTTC
TRBJ2-2 TRBV28 - - CASTPGRVNTGELFF TGTGCCAGCACCCCGGGACGGGTGAACACCGGGGAGCTGTTTTTT
TRBJ2-7 TRBV5-8 TRBD2 - CASSELPVGLAGGSSYEQYF TGTGCCAGCAGCGAACTCCCGGTTGGACTAGCGGGAGGGTCCTCCTACGAGCAGTACTTC
TRBJ1-1 TRBV2 - - CASSELGDPNTEAFF TGTGCCAGCAGTGAATTAGGGGACCCGAACACTGAAGCTTTCTTT
TRBJ2-1 TRBV7-9 - - CASSPGLRVWRLDNEQFF TGTGCCAGCAGCCCCGGCCTAAGAGTATGGAGACTGGACAATGAGCAGTTCTTC
TRBJ2-7 TRBV5-1 - once CASSLTGTEQYF TGCGCCAGCAGCTTGACAGGGACCGAGCAGTACTTC
TRBJ2-7 TRBV28 TRBD1 - CASSSTGTGPDEQYF TGTGCCAGCAGTTCAACCGGGACAGGGCCCGACGAGCAGTACTTC
TRBJ1-1 TRBV5-1 TRBD1 - CASSAQGDSTEAFF TGCGCCAGCAGCGCACAGGGGGATAGCACTGAAGCTTTCTTT
TRBJ1-1 TRBV5-8 - - CASSSPGRNTEAFF TGTGCCAGCAGCTCGCCGGGACGGAACACTGAAGCTTTCTTT
TRBJ2-3 TRBV11-2 TRBD2 - CASSSLRWPSGGLTDTQYF TGTGCCAGCAGCTCTTTACGCTGGCCTAGCGGGGGACTCACAGATACGCAGTATTTT
TRBJ2-7 TRBV28 - - CASSGPLGAGRYEQYF TGTGCCAGCAGTGGTCCACTCGGGGCGGGTCGCTACGAGCAGTACTTC
TRBJ1-1 TRBV7-2 - few CASSGRGTEAFF TGTGCCAGCAGCGGGAGGGGCACTGAAGCTTTCTTT
TRBJ2-1 TRBV9 TRBD1 - CASSPGTGDNEQFF TGTGCCAGCAGCCCCGGGACAGGGGACAATGAGCAGTTCTTC
TRBJ1-1 TRBV28 TRBD1 - CASSQPGQGKVTEAFF TGTGCCAGCAGCCAACCGGGACAGGGTAAGGTTACTGAAGCTTTCTTT
TRBJ2-2 TRBV28 - - CATRTYANTGELFF TGTGCCACCCGGACTTACGCGAACACCGGGGAGCTGTTTTTT
TRBJ2-3 TRBV18 TRBD2 once CASSPGIAGVDTQYF TGTGCCAGCTCACCAGGGATAGCGGGTGTAGATACGCAGTATTTT
TRBJ2-1 TRBV4-2 TRBD2 - CASSQQLAGANNEQFF TGTGCCAGCAGCCAGCAACTAGCGGGAGCCAACAATGAGCAGTTCTTC